Given below is one T cell receptor beta chain in context. The antigen is not known. TCRdb reprocessed the 5' RACE reads and keeps a single row for each CDR3 protein, giving no DNA. The sample has 140,000 to 150,000 distinct CDR3 sequences. The data stem from a study of monozygotic twins with inflammatory bowel disease. Study-wide results and limits: Healthy twins shared more clonotypes with others than IBD patients, most markedly active ones. Twin concordance left repertoire similarity unchanged, with limited power a possible explanation for this lack of difference.

The CDR3 runs 15 residues. From germline, CDR1 is KGHDR and CDR2 SFDVKD. This rearrangement joins TRBV24-1 to TRBJ2-1. This TCR came from a human donor with ulcerative colitis or Crohn's disease, or a healthy co-twin of an affected twin (not recorded which). Sequenced sample: blood. The CDR3 reads CATSDFKRGFNEQFF.